The entry that follows covers one TCR beta chain sequence. The specificity of this receptor is unknown. No much larger clonotype is one base removed from it; base qualities were not supplied. This record comes from a study of T cells after yellow fever vaccination (dated by TCRdb to the late 2010s). About the full investigation: The SMART-Seq v4 Ultra Low Input RNA kit was used to prepare libraries from fractions with low cell numbers. Bulk TCR alpha and beta repertoires were sequenced longitudinally to track T-cell clones before and after primary and booster YFV17D yellow fever vaccination. The cohort comprised two healthy male donors, one aged 18 to 29 and one aged 30 to 40 years. Blood was drawn at multiple timepoints before and after primary and secondary immunization, with bulk PBMC replicates and cell subsets isolated.

In the paper's terms, the treatment or condition label means: live attenuated yellow fever vaccine strain. PBMCs were isolated from peripheral blood using a standard Ficoll-Paque protocol. Dynabeads CD4 and CD8 positive selection kits were used to isolate CD4 and CD8 T-cell fractions. TriZol was used to extract RNA from bulk PBMCs, from CD4 and CD8 fractions, and from dextramer-positive and dextramer-negative fractions. Points the paper makes about the study in general: A small fraction of clonotypes appeared in both the CD4 and CD8 compartments, likely as a result of convergent recombination. Because the study included only a couple of donors, the extent to which the findings can be generalized is limited. Computational filtering was needed because FACS-sorted repertoires could contain abundant contaminating clonotypes from the bulk population. Most clones expanded after primary vaccination (almost 97% of CD4 and approximately 86% of CD8) were re-detected after the booster, suggesting that broad memory maintenance occurred. The secondary T-cell response was found to be weaker but faster than the primary response, with a peak reached on day 5 rather than on day 15.

The CDR3 holds 13 amino acids from the cysteine to the valine. Only the CDR3 DNA is retained, 39 bases long and in frame from the first base. CDR1 is given as SGHTA and CDR2 as FQGNSA, both from the germline V gene. V is pared back by 0 bases and J by 2 bases, with 5 bases lying between the germline termini. The instrument was an Illumina NovaSeq 6000. TCR cDNA was made using 5'RACE template switching, a step that added a universal primer site and unique molecular identifiers. Priming for cDNA synthesis came from both the TCR alpha and TCR beta constant segments. Library amplification used two PCR steps, and the second PCR step added sample barcodes and sequencing adapters. Libraries were sequenced on Illumina HiSeq 2500 (2x100 bp) or NovaSeq (2x150 bp). On the authors' methods: MIGEC handled demultiplexing of reads and collapsing into UMI consensus sequences, while MiXCR performed V(D)J alignment. Vaccine-responding clonotypes were defined with edgeR using replicate PBMC samples, requiring FDR below 0.01 and a log2 fold change above 5 up to day 15. Each bulk clonotype was labeled CD4 or CD8 based on which sequenced repertoire, CD4 or CD8, contained the clonotype at higher abundance. TCRdb reworked the public reads: Q25 trimming with fastp, MiXCR clone assembly, productive beta chains retained. Each CDR3 protein gets just one entry, which takes the most common genes and DNA from the rows behind it. TCRdb assigned the V and J calls; the authors' analysis was not used. In this sample the table shows 150,000 to 200,000 distinct CDR3 sequences, around 9.3% of which occur a single time. The top ten clones comprise approximately 35% of the sample.

The rearrangement combines TRBV7-2 with TRBJ2-7; no D gene is confidently identified. The receptor's source is a man between 18 and 29 years old who received the YFV17D yellow fever vaccine. Material: CD8+ T cells sorted from PBMCs, obtained 45 days after the yellow fever booster vaccination. The sequenced DNA: TGTGCCAGCAGCTTAGCTGGGACCTACGAGCAGTACGTC. This is translated as CASSLAGTYEQYV.